The 25 T cell receptor beta chains listed next were all sequenced from one sample in a study of CD8+CD57+ T cells in acquired aplastic anemia. Profiling of TCR beta VDJ combinations and CDR3 sequences used genomic DNA as template. From the reads, TCRdb called clonotypes with MiXCR, one entry per CDR3 protein. The sample contains approximately 50,000 distinct CDR3 sequences, 70% to 80% of which appear only once. What was sequenced was sorted CD4+, CD8+, or CD8+CD57+ T cells (not recorded which) from PBMCs. The receptors shown here come from a human donor in good health, serving as a control.

This clonotype was seen a handful of times. The chain joins TRBV29-1 to TRBJ2-2; 14 positions agree with TRBD2. Germline-derived CDR1 and CDR2 are SQVTM and ANQGSEA. The CDR3 length is 16 residues. Trimming at V came to 6 bases and at J to 2 bases, leaving 5 bases not matched to a gene. CDR3 sequence (DNA): TGCAGCGTCGGGACTAGCGGGGGACTTAACACCGGGGAGCTGTTTTTT. Amino acid sequence: CSVGTSGGLNTGELFF.

This rearrangement joins TRBV15 to TRBJ1-3; D not resolved. The germline CDR1 and CDR2 sequences are LNHNV and YYDKDF (reference sequence). Deletions cut 2 bases from V and 0 bases from J, with 11 bases between. The CDR3 is 16 amino acids. This CDR3 reads CATSRYRESSGNTIYF. In DNA, the CDR3 is TGTGCCACCAGCAGATACCGGGAATCCTCTGGAAACACCATATATTTT.

The count of this clonotype is one. The V and J genes are TRBV2 and TRBJ2-5, with D hard to call. The CDR3 length is 12 residues. Germline CDR1 reads SNHLY; CDR2 reads FYNNEI. V lost 4 bases and J lost 5, with 8 bases in between. The CDR3 is CASSVGDETQYF. The CDR3 DNA sequence: TGTGCCAGCAGTGTGGGCGACGAGACCCAGTACTTC.

By sample fraction, this clonotype is medium-sized. V usage is TRBV7-9 and J usage is TRBJ2-7; no reliable D call. This CDR3 has 12 amino acids. V lost 1 base, J lost 5 bases, and 6 bases lay in between. From germline, CDR1 is SEHNR and CDR2 FQNEAQ (reference sequence). CDR3 in amino acids: CASSLGLNEQYF. In DNA form, the CDR3 reads TGTGCCAGCAGCTTAGGACTCAACGAGCAGTACTTC.

The chain combines TRBV6-5 with TRBJ1-5, with D possibly being TRBD1 (6 bases). This CDR3 has 15 residues. Germline CDR1 is MNHEY and CDR2 is SVGAGI. V lost 0 bases and J lost 5, with 11 bases in between. This CDR3 reads CASSYSRDTYQPQHF. CDR3 sequence (DNA): TGTGCCAGCAGTTACTCCCGGGACACCTATCAGCCCCAGCATTTT.

Concerning this clonotype itself: One junction end does not reproduce the germline sequence, and a read error may be involved. The chain recombines TRBV10-3 with TRBJ1-2; 10 nucleotides agree with TRBD1. Germline CDR1 reads ENHRY; CDR2 reads SYGVKD. CDR3 size: 16 residues. DNA for the CDR3: TGTGCCAGCAGTTACCTGCGGACAGGGGGTAACTATGGCTACACCTTC. It encodes CASSYLRTGGNYGYTF.

This clonotype is labeled as medium-sized (0.01 to 0.1%). The rearrangement joins TRBV7-2 to TRBJ2-7; D is uncertain. Germline V gene data show CDR1 as SGHTA and CDR2 as FQGNSA. Trimming left V 4 bases short and J 2 bases short, with 9 bases between. This CDR3 is built from 13 residues. CDR3 bases: TGTGCCAGCAGCTCGGGTCGAACCTACGAGCAGTACTTC. Amino acid sequence: CASSSGRTYEQYF.

The chain recombines TRBV2 with TRBJ2-7; D possibly matches TRBD1 or TRBD2 (5 bases each). The CDR3 spans 12 residues. V lost 6 bases and J 7 bases, leaving 13 bases between the germline ends. The germline CDR1 and CDR2 sequences are SNHLY and FYNNEI. CDR3 in DNA: TGTGCCAGCAGCGTTGGGGGTGGGGAGCAGTACTTC. Its protein is CASSVGGGEQYF.

The table lists this clonotype with a few counts. The J gene is TRBJ1-5, the V gene TRBV7-9, with D uncertain. The V gene lost 5 bases and the J gene lost 6 bases, with 8 bases spanning the gap. The CDR3 runs 12 residues. The germline V gene encodes CDR1 SEHNR and CDR2 FQNEAQ (reference sequence). CDR3 nucleotide sequence: TGTGCCAGCAGCAGCGCTGGTCAGCCCCAGCATTTT. The encoded protein is CASSSAGQPQHF. The full variable domain, in which reference TRBV7-9 and TRBJ1-5 provide the parts outside the CDR3, is DTGVSQNPRHKITKRGQNVTFRCDPISEHNRLYWYRQTLGQGPEFLTYFQNEAQLEKSRLLSDRFSAERPKGSFSTLEIQRTEQGDSAMYLCASSSAGQPQHFGDGTRLSIL.

This clonotype has only a few counts. The chain employs TRBV29-1 and TRBJ1-4; D gene ambiguous. Germline V lookup: CDR1 SQVTM, CDR2 ANQGSEA. The ends were cut back, 4 bases at V and 0 bases at J, with 12 bases in the middle. This CDR3 is built from 15 residues. The CDR3 reads CSVASPGSTNEKLFF. CDR3 coding DNA: TGCAGCGTTGCTTCCCCCGGATCAACTAATGAAAAACTGTTTTTT.

This clonotype is a singleton in its sample. The V gene is TRBV2, the J gene TRBJ1-2; the D is unclear. Trimming pared 5 bases from V and 8 bases from J, leaving 6 bases between. The CDR3 runs to 10 residues. Germline V gives CDR1 SNHLY, CDR2 FYNNEI. The chain's CDR3 is CASSTQGYTF. The CDR3 DNA sequence: TGTGCCAGCAGTACACAGGGCTACACCTTC.

In its sample, this clonotype was seen once. This chain uses TRBV7-3 with TRBJ1-1; maybe TRBD1 (5 bases). CDR1 SGHTA and CDR2 FQGTGA come from the germline V gene. The CDR3 is 13 amino acids. V was clipped by 2 bases and J by 4 bases, with 8 bases between them. DNA for the CDR3: TGTGCCAGCAGCTTATCAGGGTTCACTGAAGCTTTCTTT. It translates to CASSLSGFTEAFF. The variable domain in full, completed from reference TRBV7-3 and TRBJ1-1, reads GAGVSQTPSNKVTEKGKYVELRCDPISGHTALYWYRQSLGQGPEFLIYFQGTGAADDSGLPNDRFFAVRPEGSVSTLKIQRTERGDSAVYLCASSLSGFTEAFFGQGTRLTVV.

The V and J genes are TRBV7-2 and TRBJ1-2; D remains unclear. The V end was cut by 3 bases, the J end by 3 bases, with 8 bases between. From germline, CDR1 is SGHTA and CDR2 FQGNSA. The CDR3 is 13 amino acids. As DNA, the CDR3 is TGTGCCAGCAGCTTGAGTGCGGACTATGGCTACACCTTC. Protein sequence: CASSLSADYGYTF.

This CDR3 reads CAISATGLETQYF. As DNA, the CDR3 is TGTGCCATCAGCGCCACAGGCCTGGAGACCCAGTACTTC. The V and J genes are TRBV10-3 and TRBJ2-5; D is possibly TRBD1 (5 bases). The length of the CDR3 is 13 residues. Trimming stripped 6 bases from V and 5 bases from J, with 13 bases between. The germline V gene has CDR1 ENHRY and CDR2 SYGVKD.

This clonotype has just a few counts. The V and J genes are TRBV7-2 and TRBJ2-7, with TRBD1 matching 8 bases. The CDR3 is 12 amino acids. V lost 6 bases and J lost 6; bases outside the gene matches: 4. CDR1 is SGHTA, CDR2 FQGNSA, per germline. The CDR3 nucleotides are TGTGCCAGCAGATTCACAGGGGGCGAGCAGTACTTC. Protein sequence: CASRFTGGEQYF.

For the CDR3, the DNA is TGTGCCAGCAGTGATGAGAGCAATCAGCCCCAGCATTTT. This encodes CASSDESNQPQHF. The rearrangement uses TRBV2 and TRBJ1-5, with D hard to call. Trimming shortened V by 3 bases and J by 1 base, and 4 bases separated the two germline ends. This CDR3 is 13 amino acids long. Germline V gene sequence: CDR1 SNHLY, CDR2 FYNNEI.

The chain combines TRBV20-1 with TRBJ1-2; 7 bases are shared with TRBD1. CDR3 length: 13 residues. V shed 3 bases, J shed 2 bases, and the junction held 3 bases outside the gene matches. Germline V gene data show CDR1 as DFQATT and CDR2 as SNEGSKA (reference sequence). CDR3 in amino acids: CSASPDRNYGYTF. CDR3 DNA sequence: TGCAGTGCTAGCCCGGACAGGAACTATGGCTACACCTTC.

This clonotype was observed a handful of times. This chain links TRBV7-9 with TRBJ2-7; no reliable D call. In germline, CDR1 is SEHNR, CDR2 FQNEAQ (reference sequence). CDR3 length: 13 amino acids. V was pared by 3 bases and J by 1 base, with 7 bases between. The CDR3 loop reads CASSFRVSYEQYF. Here the CDR3 DNA reads TGTGCCAGCAGCTTTCGGGTATCCTACGAGCAGTACTTC.

This sequence joins TRBV10-3 and TRBJ2-2; 7 bases match TRBD2. Germline V gene data show CDR1 as ENHRY and CDR2 as SYGVKD. This CDR3 contains 17 residues. Trimming took 10 bases from V and 2 from J; bases not matched to a gene: 16. CDR3 DNA: TGTGCCACCAATCTAGGTCGGCTAGCGGCCAACACCGGGGAGCTGTTTTTT. It is translated as CATNLGRLAANTGELFF.

The V and J genes are TRBV2 and TRBJ1-1, with a weak D call TRBD1 (5 bases). Per germline, CDR1 SNHLY and CDR2 FYNNEI. The CDR3 runs to 13 residues. Trimming shortened V by 6 bases and J by 11 bases, and 19 bases separated the two germline ends. This CDR3 is CASSPPLVRGAFF. The CDR3 DNA reads as TGTGCCAGCAGCCCGCCTCTAGTTCGGGGGGCTTTCTTT.

Ten or more counts support this clonotype. The CDR3 region has the DNA TGTGCCAGCAGCGCCGGGACAGGGGCGAAAGCGACATTGAACACTGAAGCTTTCTTT. Protein product: CASSAGTGAKATLNTEAFF. This sequence joins TRBV6-1 and TRBJ1-1; 10 bases map to TRBD1. Germline lookup yields CDR1 MNHNS and CDR2 SASEGT. The length of the CDR3 is 19 residues. The V and J ends lost 6 bases and 0 bases, in that order; junction bases with no gene match: 16.

The genes are TRBV10-3 and TRBJ1-2, with TRBD1 matching 7 bases. This CDR3 comprises 14 residues. Germline trimming cut 10 bases from V and 4 bases from J; bases unmatched to any gene: 12. Looked up from germline, CDR1 is ENHRY and CDR2 is SYGVKD. The CDR3 DNA is TGTGCCAGTAGTCCCCAAACAGGGGTCTATGGCTACACCTTC. It translates to CASSPQTGVYGYTF.

This clonotype was detected many times. The chain is built from TRBV5-6 and TRBJ2-1; D might be TRBD2 (5 bases). From germline, CDR1 is SGHDT and CDR2 YYEEEE. V lost 2 bases and J 3 bases, leaving 12 bases between the germline ends. This CDR3 region has 15 residues. CDR3 residues: CASSLSGNLYNEQFF. In DNA, the CDR3 is TGTGCCAGCAGCTTATCCGGGAACCTCTACAATGAGCAGTTCTTC.

Comment on this clonotype: A read error may produce the germline difference seen at one junction end. The rearrangement joins TRBV12-3 or TRBV12-4 to TRBJ2-7; D unresolved. The CDR3 extends over 15 amino acids. The DNA for the CDR3 is TGCGCCAGCAGCTTGTTGGCCGAGAGCTCCTACGAGCAGTACTTC. Amino acids: CASSLLAESSYEQYF.

This clonotype showed up just once. This chain joins TRBV11-1 and TRBJ2-3, with D possibly being TRBD1 or TRBD2 (5 bases each). This CDR3 is 17 amino acids long. V was clipped by 7 bases and J by 0 bases, with 20 bases between them. The germline V gene encodes CDR1 SGHAT and CDR2 FQDESV (reference sequence). The CDR3 DNA sequence: TGTGCCAGCATAGGAGAGGGACGGATCATTAGCACAGATACGCAGTATTTT. Its protein is CASIGEGRIISTDTQYF.